The clone carrying this T cell receptor beta chain was picked up many times. Its antigen is not identified. This sample was included in a study of glioma-infiltrating T cells. General study results and limits: Very few CDR3 sequences were shared between tissue and blood. Tissue-blood divergence was below expectation in non-neoplastic patients, above in gliomas.

Amplification of TCR alpha and beta CDR3 regions from RNA used iRepertoire nested multiplex PCR. Input was about 95-400 ng of tissue mRNA or PBMC total RNA. MiXCR was run by TCRdb on the multiplex PCR reads, yielding one entry per CDR3 protein. This sample has 170,000 or so distinct CDR3 sequences; approximately 40% occur once, and the top ten carry over 4%. The germline gives CDR1 MDHEN, CDR2 SYDVKM. This CDR3 has 15 residues. The V and J ends lost 4 bases and 4 bases, in that order; junction bases with no gene match: 9. The rearrangement uses TRBV28 and TRBJ2-5, with TRBD1 matching 7 bases. The sample consisted of glioma tissue, nonneoplastic brain tissue, or PBMCs (not recorded which). The TCR originated in a human donor with low-grade glioma or glioblastoma, undergoing nonglioma brain surgery, or in good health (not recorded which). The CDR3 reads CASSSRETGLETQYF. The CDR3 DNA reads TGTGCCAGCAGTTCGAGAGAGACAGGGCTAGAGACCCAGTACTTC.